The clone carrying this TCR beta chain was observed a few times. TCRdb redid the calling of the 5' RACE reads with MiXCR, one entry per CDR3 protein. The sample contains about 560,000 distinct CDR3 sequences, around a sixth of which appear only once. This entry belongs to a study of T-cell memory formation after mild COVID-19. Study-wide background: Largely, TCR clusters stayed within a single donor.

V was shortened by 5 bases and J by 8 bases, with 7 bases between the two germline ends. Germline V CDR1 and CDR2: SEHNR, FQNEAQ (reference sequence). The CDR3 spans 11 residues. This sequence joins TRBV7-9 and TRBJ2-1; weak D call: TRBD2 (6 bases). This clonotype was obtained from an adult woman who had mild COVID-19 (a few samples of this study predate the infection). Cell type and time point are not known. Sequencing was done on a sample of PBMCs or a T cell subset sorted from them (not recorded which). CDR3 sequence (DNA): TGTGCCAGCAGCCGGAGGGATGAGCAGTTCTTC. Translated, it gives CASSRRDEQFF.